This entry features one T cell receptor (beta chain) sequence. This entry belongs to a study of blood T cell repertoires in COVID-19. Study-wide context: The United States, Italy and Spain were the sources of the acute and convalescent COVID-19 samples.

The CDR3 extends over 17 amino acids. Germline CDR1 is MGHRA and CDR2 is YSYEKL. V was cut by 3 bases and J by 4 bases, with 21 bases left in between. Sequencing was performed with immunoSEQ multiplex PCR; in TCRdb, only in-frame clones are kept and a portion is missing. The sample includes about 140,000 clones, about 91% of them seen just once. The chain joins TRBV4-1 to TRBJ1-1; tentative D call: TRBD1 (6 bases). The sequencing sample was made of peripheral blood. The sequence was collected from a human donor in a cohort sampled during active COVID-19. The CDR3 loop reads CASSQGALRRPSTEAFF. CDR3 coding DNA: TGCGCCAGCAGCCAGGGGGCGCTAAGGCGGCCGAGCACTGAAGCTTTCTTT.